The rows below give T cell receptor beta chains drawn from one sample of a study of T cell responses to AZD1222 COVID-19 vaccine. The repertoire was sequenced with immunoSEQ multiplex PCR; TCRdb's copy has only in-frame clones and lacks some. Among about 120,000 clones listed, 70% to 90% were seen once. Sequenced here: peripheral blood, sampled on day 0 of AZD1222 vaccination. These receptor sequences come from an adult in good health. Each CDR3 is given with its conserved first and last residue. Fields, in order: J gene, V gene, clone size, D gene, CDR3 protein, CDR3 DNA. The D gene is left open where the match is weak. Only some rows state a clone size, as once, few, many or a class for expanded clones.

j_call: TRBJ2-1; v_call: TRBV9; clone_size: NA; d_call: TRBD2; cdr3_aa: CASSTPRGGLAGEQFF; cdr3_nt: TGTGCCAGCAGCACCCCCCGGGGGGGGCTAGCTGGTGAGCAGTTCTTC
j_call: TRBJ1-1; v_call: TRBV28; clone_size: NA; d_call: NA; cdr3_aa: CASSLPTGNTEAFF; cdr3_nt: TGTGCCAGCAGTTTACCCACGGGGAACACTGAAGCTTTCTTT
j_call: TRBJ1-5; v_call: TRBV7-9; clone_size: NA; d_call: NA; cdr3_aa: CASSSSDFGFNQPQHF; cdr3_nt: TGTGCCAGCAGCTCCTCGGATTTCGGGTTCAATCAGCCCCAGCATTTT
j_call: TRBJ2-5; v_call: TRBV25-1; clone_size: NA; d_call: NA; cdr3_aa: CASSDVWGEETQYF; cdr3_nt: TGTGCCAGCAGTGACGTCTGGGGGGAAGAGACCCAGTACTTC
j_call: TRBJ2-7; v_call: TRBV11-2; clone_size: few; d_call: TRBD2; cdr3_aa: CASSLNPGGPEQYF; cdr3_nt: TGTGCCAGCAGCCTAAATCCGGGAGGCCCCGAGCAGTACTTC
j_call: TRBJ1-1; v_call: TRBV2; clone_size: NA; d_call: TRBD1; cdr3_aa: CASRDPFGRGVGTEAFF; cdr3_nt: TGTGCCAGCAGGGACCCCTTTGGCAGGGGGGTTGGCACTGAAGCTTTCTTT
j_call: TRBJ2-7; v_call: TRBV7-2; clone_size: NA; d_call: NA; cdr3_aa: CASSLLTAYEQYF; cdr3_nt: TGTGCCAGCAGCTTACTCACAGCCTACGAGCAGTACTTC
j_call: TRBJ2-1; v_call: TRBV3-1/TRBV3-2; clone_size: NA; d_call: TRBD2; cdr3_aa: CASSQDLFERLAESYNEQFF; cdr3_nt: TGTGCCAGCAGCCAAGATTTATTTGAAAGGCTAGCGGAATCCTACAATGAGCAGTTCTTC
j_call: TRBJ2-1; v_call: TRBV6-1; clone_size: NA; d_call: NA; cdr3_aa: CASSDRGNEQFF; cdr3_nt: TGTGCCAGCAGTGACCGGGGGAATGAGCAGTTCTTC
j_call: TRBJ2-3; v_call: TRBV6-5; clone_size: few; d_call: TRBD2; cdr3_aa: CASRADRGGTDTQYF; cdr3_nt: TGTGCCAGCAGGGCAGATCGGGGGGGCACAGATACGCAGTATTTT
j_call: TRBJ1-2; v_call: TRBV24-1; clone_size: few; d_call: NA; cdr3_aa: CATSDLHIRPVGYTF; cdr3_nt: TGTGCCACCAGTGATTTGCATATCCGACCGGTTGGCTACACCTTC
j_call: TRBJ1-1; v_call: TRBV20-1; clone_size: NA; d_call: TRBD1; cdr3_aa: CSASTGGRDTEAFF; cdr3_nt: TGCAGTGCTAGTACAGGGGGCAGGGACACTGAAGCTTTCTTT
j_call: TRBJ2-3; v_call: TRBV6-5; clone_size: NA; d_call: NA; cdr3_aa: CASSTQPSTDTQYF; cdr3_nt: TGTGCCAGCAGCACACAGCCTAGCACAGATACGCAGTATTTT
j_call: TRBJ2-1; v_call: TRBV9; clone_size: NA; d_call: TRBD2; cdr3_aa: CASSVTGGLVTGEQFF; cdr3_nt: TGTGCCAGCAGCGTAACGGGAGGCCTGGTCACCGGTGAGCAGTTCTTC
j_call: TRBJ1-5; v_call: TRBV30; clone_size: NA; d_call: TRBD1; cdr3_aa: CAWNGQGNNQPQHF; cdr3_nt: TGTGCCTGGAATGGACAGGGAAACAATCAGCCCCAGCATTTT
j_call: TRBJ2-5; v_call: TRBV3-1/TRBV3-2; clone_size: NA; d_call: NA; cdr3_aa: CASSSRREYEETQYF; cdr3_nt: TGTGCCAGCAGCTCCCGACGGGAGTACGAAGAGACCCAGTACTTC
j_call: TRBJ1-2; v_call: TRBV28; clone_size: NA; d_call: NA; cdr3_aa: CASSLSQGTGYTF; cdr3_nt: TGTGCCAGCAGTTTATCGCAGGGAACGGGCTACACCTTC
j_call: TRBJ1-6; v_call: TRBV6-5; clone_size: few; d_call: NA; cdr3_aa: CATLGLLGNSPLHF; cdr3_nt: TGTGCCACCCTCGGACTACTTGGGAATTCACCCCTCCACTTT
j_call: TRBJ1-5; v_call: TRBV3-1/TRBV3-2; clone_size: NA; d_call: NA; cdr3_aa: CASSPSVGNQPQHF; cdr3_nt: TGTGCCAGCAGTCCCAGTGTTGGAAATCAGCCCCAGCATTTT
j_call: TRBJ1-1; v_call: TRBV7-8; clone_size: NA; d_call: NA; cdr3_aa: CASSLAQSTEAFF; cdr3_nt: TGTGCCAGCAGCTTAGCTCAGAGCACTGAAGCTTTCTTT
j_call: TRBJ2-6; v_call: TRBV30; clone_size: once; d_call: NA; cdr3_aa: CAWSLYRVSNVLTF; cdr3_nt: TGTGCCTGGAGTCTATACAGGGTGTCCAACGTCCTGACTTTC
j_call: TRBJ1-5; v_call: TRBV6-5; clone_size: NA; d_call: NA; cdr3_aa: CASRRQPHSNQPQHF; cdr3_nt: TGTGCCAGCAGACGACAGCCCCATAGCAATCAGCCCCAGCATTTT
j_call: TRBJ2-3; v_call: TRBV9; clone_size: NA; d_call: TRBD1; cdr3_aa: CASSPRTGGPDTQYF; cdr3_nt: TGTGCCAGCAGCCCTAGGACAGGGGGCCCAGATACGCAGTATTTT